This T cell receptor (beta chain) was observed in a study of cytomegalovirus exposure and HLA in healthy donors. Turning to this clone: Its target is unknown.

The germline CDR1 and CDR2 sequences are SQVTM and ANQGSEA. This CDR3 has 13 residues. V lost 2 bases, J lost 7 bases, and 6 bases stayed unmatched. Overall study findings and caveats: With further analysis later on, most CMV-associated TCR beta chains appeared HLA-restricted. Reports showed the classifier diagnosing cytomegalovirus status with high specificity and sensitivity.

It was with 60 Vbeta and 13 Jbeta primers that the PCR ran. Produced via immunoSEQ multiplex PCR; TCRdb's table is partial and in-frame only. The table lists around 200,000 clones, roughly four fifths of them singletons, with roughly a tenth in the top ten. The chain is built from TRBV29-1 and TRBJ1-2; TRBD1 aligns across 8 bases. The receptor was derived from a woman aged 45-65 years in good health and CMV-seropositive. Source material: PBMCs. CDR3 sequence: CSVELQGTGGYTF. The CDR3 coding sequence is TGCAGCGTTGAACTACAGGGGACAGGTGGCTACACCTTC. Variable domain in full (rest from reference TRBV29-1 and TRBJ1-2): SAVISQKPSRDICQRGTSLTIQCQVDSQVTMMFWYRQQPGQSLTLIATANQGSEATYESGFVIDKFPISRPNLTFSTLTVSNMSPEDSSIYLCSVELQGTGGYTFGSGTRLTVV.